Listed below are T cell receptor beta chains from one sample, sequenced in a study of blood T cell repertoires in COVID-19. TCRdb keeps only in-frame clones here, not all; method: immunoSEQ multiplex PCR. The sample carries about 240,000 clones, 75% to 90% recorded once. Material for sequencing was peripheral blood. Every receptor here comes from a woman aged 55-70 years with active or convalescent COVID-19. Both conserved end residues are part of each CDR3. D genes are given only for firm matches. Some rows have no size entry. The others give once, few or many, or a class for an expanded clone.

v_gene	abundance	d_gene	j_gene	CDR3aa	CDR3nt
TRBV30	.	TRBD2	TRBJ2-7	CAWSLAGGLSYEQYF	TGTGCCTGGAGTCTAGCGGGGGGTCTATCCTACGAGCAGTACTTC
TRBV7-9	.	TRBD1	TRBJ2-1	CASSLGQGYNEQFF	TGTGCCAGCAGCCTGGGACAGGGTTACAATGAGCAGTTCTTC
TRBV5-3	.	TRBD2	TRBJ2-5	CARSYILAGGIRETQYF	TGTGCCAGAAGCTATATACTGGCGGGGGGTATAAGAGAGACCCAGTACTTC
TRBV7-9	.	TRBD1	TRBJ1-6	CASTSRDRGNSPLHF	TGTGCCAGCACATCCCGGGACAGGGGGAATTCACCCCTCCACTTT
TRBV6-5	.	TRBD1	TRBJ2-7	CASRDNRDRGHEQYF	TGTGCCAGCAGGGACAACCGGGACAGGGGACACGAGCAGTACTTC
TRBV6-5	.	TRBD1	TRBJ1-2	CASRRSGQGNYGYTF	TGTGCCAGCAGAAGGTCGGGACAGGGAAACTATGGCTACACCTTC
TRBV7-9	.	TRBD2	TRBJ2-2	CASSLASLAVNTGELFF	TGTGCCAGCAGCTTAGCGTCACTAGCGGTAAACACCGGGGAGCTGTTTTTT
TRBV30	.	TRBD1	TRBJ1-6	CAFQTGVLINSPLHF	TGTGCCTTCCAGACAGGGGTCCTGATTAATTCACCCCTCCACTTT
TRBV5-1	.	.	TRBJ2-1	CASSLLDREEKLFF	TGCGCCAGCAGCTTGCTGGACAGAGAGGAGAAACTGTTCTTC
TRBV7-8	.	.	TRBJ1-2	CASSADRFPFNYGYTF	TGTGCCAGCAGCGCAGACAGGTTCCCTTTCAACTATGGCTACACCTTC
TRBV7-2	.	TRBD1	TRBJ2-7	CASTDWDRGYEQYF	TGTGCCAGCACAGACTGGGACAGGGGCTACGAGCAGTACTTC
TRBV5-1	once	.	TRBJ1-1	CASSITGLTEAFF	TGCGCCAGCAGCATCACAGGGTTGACTGAAGCTTTCTTT
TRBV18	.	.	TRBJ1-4	CATQGSNEKLFF	TGTGCCACCCAGGGATCTAATGAAAAACTGTTTTTT
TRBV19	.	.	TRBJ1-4	CASSISGALRPNEKLFF	TGTGCCAGTAGTATCTCAGGGGCTTTGCGCCCTAATGAAAAACTGTTTTTT
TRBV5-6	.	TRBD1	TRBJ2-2	CASSSYQGTGRLETGELFF	TGTGCCAGCAGCTCCTACCAGGGGACAGGGAGGCTGGAAACCGGGGAGCTGTTTTTT
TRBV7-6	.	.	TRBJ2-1	CASSFGGSSYNEQFF	TGTGCCAGCAGCTTTGGGGGGAGCTCCTACAATGAGCAGTTCTTC
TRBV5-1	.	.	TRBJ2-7	CASSLQVSSYEQYF	TGCGCCAGCAGCCTTCAGGTTAGCTCCTACGAGCAGTACTTC
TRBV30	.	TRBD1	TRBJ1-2	CAWSTGQGNYGYTF	TGTGCCTGGAGCACCGGACAGGGGAACTATGGCTACACCTTC
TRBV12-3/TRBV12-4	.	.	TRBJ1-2	CASTPDRFGGYTF	TGTGCCAGCACCCCTGACAGGTTCGGGGGCTACACCTTC
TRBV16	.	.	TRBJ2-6	CASTGGRSGANVLTF	TGTGCCAGCACCGGAGGGCGCTCTGGGGCCAACGTCCTGACTTTC
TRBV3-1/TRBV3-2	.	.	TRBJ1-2	CASSQEPTEGGGKWGYTF	TGTGCCAGCAGCCAAGAACCGACCGAAGGGGGGGGAAAATGGGGCTACACCTTC
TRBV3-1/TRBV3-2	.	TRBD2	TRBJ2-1	CASSPTTSHNEQFF	TGTGCCAGCAGCCCTACGACTAGCCACAATGAGCAGTTCTTC
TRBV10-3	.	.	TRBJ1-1	CAISAQGIGTEAFF	TGTGCCATCAGTGCCCAGGGGATTGGCACTGAAGCTTTCTTT
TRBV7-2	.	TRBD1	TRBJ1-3	CASSFQTGTASGNTIYF	TGTGCCAGCAGCTTCCAAACCGGGACAGCCTCTGGAAACACCATATATTTT
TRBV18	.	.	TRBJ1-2	CASSSSSTGGGYTF	TGTGCCAGCTCATCATCATCGACAGGAGGTGGCTACACCTTC
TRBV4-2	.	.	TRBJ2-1	CASSQVGRGLNNEQFF	TGTGCCAGCAGCCAAGTGGGCAGGGGATTGAACAATGAGCAGTTCTTC
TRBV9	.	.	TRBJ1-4	CASSVGAAPEKLFF	TGTGCCAGCAGCGTAGGGGCAGCCCCTGAAAAACTGTTTTTT
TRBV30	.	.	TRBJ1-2	CAWSPAGNYGYTF	TGTGCCTGGAGTCCGGCGGGGAACTATGGCTACACCTTC
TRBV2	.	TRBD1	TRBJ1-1	CASTDRGPGNTEAFF	TGTGCCAGCACGGACAGGGGGCCAGGGAACACTGAAGCTTTCTTT
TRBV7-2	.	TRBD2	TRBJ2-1	CASSPQGELAGGYNEQFF	TGTGCCAGCAGCCCACAGGGGGAATTAGCGGGGGGTTACAATGAGCAGTTCTTC
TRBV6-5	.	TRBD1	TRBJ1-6	CASSYFPDRGIAPLHF	TGTGCCAGCAGTTACTTCCCGGACAGGGGGATTGCACCCCTCCACTTT
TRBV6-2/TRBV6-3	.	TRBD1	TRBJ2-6	CASSHGTGGLSGANVLTF	TGTGCCAGCAGTCACGGGACAGGGGGACTCTCTGGGGCCAACGTCCTGACTTTC
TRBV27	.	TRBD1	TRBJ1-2	CASSLSGTGYGYTF	TGTGCCAGCAGTTTATCGGGGACAGGGTATGGCTACACCTTC
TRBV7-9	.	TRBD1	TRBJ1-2	CASSSRTGSYHGYTF	TGTGCCAGCAGCTCCAGGACAGGGTCCTACCATGGCTACACCTTC
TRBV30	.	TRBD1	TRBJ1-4	CAWNRGLDEKLFF	TGTGCCTGGAACAGGGGGCTAGATGAAAAACTGTTTTTT